These 29 T cell receptor beta chains share one sample of origin, sequenced in a study of T cell responses to AZD1222 COVID-19 vaccine. Clones were read by immunoSEQ multiplex PCR, and TCRdb kept only the in-frame ones, dropping some. The sample carries 130,000 to 150,000 clones, 92% recorded once. Sequencing used peripheral blood, obtained on day 0 of AZD1222 vaccination. The receptors here all came from an adult in good health.

The chain has TRBV28 and TRBJ2-3; D remains unclear. This CDR3 is 14 amino acids long. The ends were cut back, 6 bases at V and 0 bases at J, with 10 bases in the middle. In germline, CDR1 is MDHEN, CDR2 SYDVKM. CDR3 region: CASSFPLSTDTQYF. The CDR3 coding sequence is TGTGCCAGCAGCTTCCCCCTGAGCACAGATACGCAGTATTTT.

The chain is built from TRBV7-2 and TRBJ2-1; D gene ambiguous. Germline lookup yields CDR1 SGHTA and CDR2 FQGNSA. Trimming pared 3 bases from V and 2 bases from J, leaving 5 bases between. The CDR3 runs to 13 residues. The CDR3 nucleotides are TGTGCCAGCAGCTTTCCACCCTACAATGAGCAGTTCTTC. It translates to CASSFPPYNEQFF.

In DNA, the CDR3 is TGTGCCACCCTGATGGGTCAGCCGAACACCGGGGAGCTGTTTTTT. Amino acid sequence: CATLMGQPNTGELFF. This chain uses TRBV10-3 with TRBJ2-2; D is undetermined. The germline CDR1 and CDR2 sequences are ENHRY and SYGVKD. V lost 10 bases, J lost 0 bases, and 15 bases lay in between. The CDR3 loop spans 15 amino acids.

The rearrangement joins TRBV7-2 to TRBJ1-3; 8 nucleotides line up with TRBD1. The CDR3 covers 15 residues. V shed 4 bases and J 3 bases; nucleotides not matched to a gene: 5. CDR1 and CDR2 from the germline V gene are SGHTA and FQGNSA. The CDR3 nucleotides read TGTGCCAGCAGCTGGGGACAGGCAATTGGAAACACCATATATTTT. Translated, it gives CASSWGQAIGNTIYF.

The gene calls are TRBV5-1 and TRBJ2-5, with 10 bases identical to TRBD2. The CDR3 contains 15 residues. V lost 4 bases and J lost 3; bases outside the gene matches: 6. Germline CDR1 is SGHRS and CDR2 is YFSETQ. The CDR3 reads CASSRRTSGEETQYF. The CDR3 coding sequence is TGCGCCAGCAGCCGAAGGACTAGCGGAGAAGAGACCCAGTACTTC.

This chain joins TRBV4-2 and TRBJ1-2, with D possibly TRBD1 on 6 matching bases. This CDR3 comprises 15 residues. CDR1 and CDR2 from the germline V gene are LGHNA and YNFKEQ. V was cut by 4 bases and J by 7 bases, with 19 bases left in between. CDR3 DNA: TGTGCCAGCAGCCGAACGCCTCCCGACAGGCGTGGCTACACCTTC. This codes for CASSRTPPDRRGYTF.

The rearrangement joins TRBV7-3 to TRBJ2-2; tentatively, D is TRBD1 or TRBD2 (5 bases each). The V gene's germline CDR1 is SGHTA and CDR2 FQGTGA. CDR3 length: 17 residues. Trimming shortened V by 1 base and J by 6 bases, and 18 bases separated the two germline ends. DNA of the CDR3: TGTGCCAGCAGCTTAAAGGGGACCGGCAGGGAAGCCGGGGAGCTGTTTTTT. Translation: CASSLKGTGREAGELFF. The whole variable domain, remainder taken from reference TRBV7-3 and TRBJ2-2, is GAGVSQTPSNKVTEKGKYVELRCDPISGHTALYWYRQSLGQGPEFLIYFQGTGAADDSGLPNDRFFAVRPEGSVSTLKIQRTERGDSAVYLCASSLKGTGREAGELFFGEGSRLTVL.

This chain joins TRBV12-5 and TRBJ2-2, with a tentative D call TRBD2 (5 bases). Trimming took 6 bases from V and 6 from J, leaving 8 bases between them. Germline V gene sequence: CDR1 LGHNT, CDR2 FRNRAP. The CDR3 has 12 residues. The CDR3 DNA is TGTGCTAGTGGCGGGGTTTCCGGGGAGCTGTTTTTT. Its protein is CASGGVSGELFF.

The chain recombines TRBV28 with TRBJ2-1; possibly TRBD1 or TRBD2 for D (6 bases each). This CDR3 is 16 amino acids long. Per germline, CDR1 MDHEN and CDR2 SYDVKM. V was shortened by 5 bases and J by 5 bases, with 19 bases between the two germline ends. In DNA form, the CDR3 reads TGTGCCAGCAGTAATCCGGGGGCAGGGAGCCACAATGAGCAGTTCTTC. Encoded protein: CASSNPGAGSHNEQFF.

This rearrangement joins TRBV18 to TRBJ1-4; D not certain. V gave up 5 bases and J gave up 6 bases, with 10 bases separating them. The germline V gene encodes CDR1 KGHSH and CDR2 LQKENI. This CDR3 is 13 amino acids long. CDR3 amino acids: CASSVQTDEKLFF. The CDR3 DNA follows: TGTGCCAGCTCAGTCCAGACCGATGAAAAACTGTTTTTT.

The chain links TRBV5-1 to TRBJ1-4, with 9 bases aligning to TRBD1. This CDR3 is built from 15 residues. The ends lost 0 bases at V and 8 bases at J; junction bases unmatched: 5. The germline gives CDR1 SGHRS, CDR2 YFSETQ. DNA of the CDR3: TGCGCCAGCAGCTTGGGGACAGGGGCTGGCGAAAAACTGTTTTTT. Translating gives CASSLGTGAGEKLFF.

This sequence joins TRBV4-3 and TRBJ1-2; the D is unclear. The CDR3 sequence is 15 residues long. Germline CDR1 LGHNA, CDR2 YSLEER. V lost 0 bases and J lost 4, with 12 bases in between. The CDR3 spells CASSQDRRGTYGYTF. Written as DNA, the CDR3 is TGCGCCAGCAGCCAAGATCGTCGGGGAACCTATGGCTACACCTTC.

This sequence joins TRBV7-9 and TRBJ2-2; 8 nucleotides align to TRBD2. The CDR3 is made up of 16 amino acids. Germline CDR1 and CDR2: SEHNR and FQNEAQ (reference sequence). After removal of 4 bases from V and 4 bases from J, the junction contained 8 bases not matched to a gene. CDR3 region: CASSWAGGDTTGELFF. CDR3 bases: TGTGCCAGCAGCTGGGCGGGGGGCGACACCACCGGGGAGCTGTTTTTT. Complete variable domain (other parts from reference TRBV7-9 and TRBJ2-2): DTGVSQNPRHKITKRGQNVTFRCDPISEHNRLYWYRQTLGQGPEFLTYFQNEAQLEKSRLLSDRFSAERPKGSFSTLEIQRTEQGDSAMYLCASSWAGGDTTGELFFGEGSRLTVL.

This clone was seen just once. This chain uses TRBV10-3 with TRBJ2-3; D unclear. Germline values: CDR1 ENHRY, CDR2 SYGVKD. V was trimmed by 6 bases and J by 0 bases, leaving 10 bases between them. This CDR3 is 14 amino acids long. CDR3 loop: CAISLEASTDTQYF. DNA of the CDR3: TGTGCCATCAGCCTAGAGGCTAGCACAGATACGCAGTATTTT.

The V call is TRBV24-1, the J call TRBJ2-2; 8 bases agree with TRBD1. Germline V lookup: CDR1 KGHDR, CDR2 SFDVKD. J lost 4 bases, V lost 3 bases, and 6 bases had no gene match. The CDR3 extends over 16 amino acids. The CDR3 here is CATSDPRQGPTGELFF. Here the CDR3 DNA reads TGTGCCACCAGTGATCCTCGACAGGGGCCCACCGGGGAGCTGTTTTTT.

The chain is built from TRBV27 and TRBJ2-7, with 10 positions matching TRBD1. This CDR3 contains 14 residues. The trim removed 5 bases at V and 5 bases at J, leaving 6 bases unmatched. In germline, CDR1 is MNHEY, CDR2 SMNVEV (reference sequence). As DNA, the CDR3 is TGTGCCAGCAGTCCGGGGGACAGGGGCGACGAGCAGTACTTC. Translated, it gives CASSPGDRGDEQYF.

Only one count was recorded for this clone. The chain recombines TRBV19 with TRBJ1-5; D unclear. The CDR3 extends over 19 amino acids. Germline CDR1 reads LNHDA; CDR2 reads SQIVND (reference sequence). The V end was cut by 3 bases, the J end by 0 bases, with 21 bases between. The CDR3 is CASSIIIRHLGDSNQPQHF. The CDR3 nucleotides are TGTGCCAGTAGTATTATCATTCGTCATCTCGGGGATAGCAATCAGCCCCAGCATTTT.

The chain joins TRBV6-5 to TRBJ2-7; D gene uncertain. Germline values: CDR1 MNHEY, CDR2 SVGAGI. The CDR3 contains 14 residues. V was clipped by 9 bases and J by 5 bases, with 20 bases between them. The DNA of the CDR3 is TGTGCCAGTACTCCCACCCCTGGCCGCGACGAGCAGTACTTC. Residues: CASTPTPGRDEQYF.

The V gene is TRBV7-9, the J gene TRBJ2-3; tentative D call: TRBD1 (6 bases). The CDR3 length is 15 residues. V was pared by 6 bases and J by 1 base, with 14 bases between. The germline V gene has CDR1 SEHNR and CDR2 FQNEAQ (reference sequence). CDR3 protein: CASSLTGLGTDTQYF. DNA of the CDR3: TGTGCCAGCAGTCTTACAGGGTTGGGCACAGATACGCAGTATTTT.

This chain uses TRBV4-2 with TRBJ2-5; D is possibly TRBD1 (5 bases). The length of the CDR3 is 17 residues. Trimming removed 0 bases from V and 2 bases from J, with 16 bases in between. CDR1 is LGHNA, CDR2 YNFKEQ, per germline. The CDR3, as DNA: TGTGCCAGCAGCCAAGATGTGACGACAGCTCAACAAGAGACCCAGTACTTC. It translates to CASSQDVTTAQQETQYF.

The genes are TRBV6-5 and TRBJ1-1; 7 nucleotides align to TRBD1. Germline loops: CDR1 MNHEY, CDR2 SVGAGI. The CDR3 has 13 residues. With V trimmed by 6 bases and J by 5 bases, 6 bases remained unmatched. The CDR3 bases are TGTGCCAGCAGGTCGACAGGGCGTACTGAAGCTTTCTTT. This translates into CASRSTGRTEAFF.

This clone has a single count. This chain links TRBV6-4 with TRBJ2-3; D is possibly TRBD2 (5 bases). This CDR3 region has 13 residues. The ends were cut back, 6 bases at V and 1 base at J, with 8 bases in the middle. CDR1 and CDR2 from the germline V gene are MRHNA and SNTAGT. The DNA for the CDR3 is TGTGCCAGCAGACCACTAGGCACAGATACGCAGTATTTT. This codes for CASRPLGTDTQYF.

The CDR3 loop is CAWISGQGMAGGSGWTQYF. The CDR3 DNA reads TGTGCCTGGATATCGGGACAGGGGATGGCGGGGGGTAGCGGTTGGACGCAGTATTTT. The chain combines TRBV30 with TRBJ2-3, with 10 nucleotides matching TRBD1. CDR3 length: 19 residues. Germline CDR1 GTSNPN, CDR2 SVGIG (reference sequence). The ends lost 4 bases at V and 9 bases at J; junction bases unmatched: 25.

The chain employs TRBV19 and TRBJ2-3, with D uncertain. Germline loops: CDR1 LNHDA, CDR2 SQIVND (reference sequence). V lost 3 bases, J lost 1 base, and 11 bases lay in between. There are 15 residues in the CDR3. The CDR3 nucleotides are TGTGCCAGTAGTATTCAGTTGTCGGGCACAGATACGCAGTATTTT. Translation gives CASSIQLSGTDTQYF.

The chain carries TRBV11-2 and TRBJ1-1; D not certain. The CDR3 spans 14 residues. Germline CDR1 is SGHAT and CDR2 is FQNNGV. Trimming removed 3 bases at V and 3 bases at J, with 11 bases between. CDR3: CASSFGLSYTEAFF. The CDR3 bases are TGTGCCAGCAGCTTCGGGCTAAGCTACACTGAAGCTTTCTTT.

This clone was seen once. J is TRBJ2-3 and V is TRBV7-9, with 12 bases identical to TRBD2. The germline V gene has CDR1 SEHNR and CDR2 FQNEAQ (reference sequence). Losses at the gene ends were 2 bases for V and 6 bases for J; bases not matched to a gene: 6. This CDR3 contains 16 residues. This chain's CDR3 is CASSLSSGGAGDTQYF. The CDR3 DNA follows: TGTGCCAGCAGCTTATCTAGCGGGGGGGCCGGCGATACGCAGTATTTT. The full variable domain, in which reference TRBV7-9 and TRBJ2-3 provide the parts outside the CDR3, is DTGVSQNPRHKITKRGQNVTFRCDPISEHNRLYWYRQTLGQGPEFLTYFQNEAQLEKSRLLSDRFSAERPKGSFSTLEIQRTEQGDSAMYLCASSLSSGGAGDTQYFGPGTRLTVL.

Here the CDR3 DNA reads TGTGCCAGCAGCTTAGTCTACGTCAATGAGCAGTTCTTC. Its protein product is CASSLVYVNEQFF. The chain couples TRBV5-6 to TRBJ2-1, with D unclear. This CDR3 comprises 13 residues. V was pared by 2 bases and J by 6 bases, with 9 bases between. Germline V CDR1 and CDR2: SGHDT, YYEEEE.

The CDR3 loop reads CSASFVGSGSAGELFF. CDR3 bases: TGCAGTGCTAGTTTTGTCGGGAGTGGGTCGGCCGGGGAGCTGTTTTTT. The V gene is TRBV20-1, the J gene TRBJ2-2, with a weak D call TRBD2 (6 bases). V lost 3 bases, J lost 6 bases, and 20 bases lay in between. Germline V CDR1 and CDR2: DFQATT, SNEGSKA (reference sequence). The CDR3 extends over 16 amino acids.

The chain recombines TRBV5-1 with TRBJ1-1; D is uncertain. Looked up from germline, CDR1 is SGHRS and CDR2 is YFSETQ. The CDR3 sequence is 14 residues long. The V gene lost 4 bases and the J gene lost 0 bases, with 10 bases spanning the gap. CDR3 region: CASSPGRVNTEAFF. The CDR3 nucleotides are TGCGCCAGCAGCCCGGGCCGAGTGAACACTGAAGCTTTCTTT.